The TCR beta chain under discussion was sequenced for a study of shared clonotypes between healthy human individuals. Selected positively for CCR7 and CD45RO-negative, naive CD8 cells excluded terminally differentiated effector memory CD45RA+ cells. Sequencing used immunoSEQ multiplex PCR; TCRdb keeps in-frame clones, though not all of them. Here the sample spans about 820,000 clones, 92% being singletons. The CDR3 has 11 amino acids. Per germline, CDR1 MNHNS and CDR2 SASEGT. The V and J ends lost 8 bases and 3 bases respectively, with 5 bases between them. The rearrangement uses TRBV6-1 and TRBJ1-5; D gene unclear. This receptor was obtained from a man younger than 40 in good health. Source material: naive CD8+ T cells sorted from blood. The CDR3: CASSSNQPQHF. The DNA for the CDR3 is TGTGCCAGCTCATCCAATCAGCCCCAGCATTTT.